One sample yielded the 27 T cell receptor beta chains listed below, sequenced in a study of blood T cell repertoires in COVID-19. Sequencing used immunoSEQ multiplex PCR; TCRdb keeps in-frame clones, though not all of them. Here the sample spans under 250,000 clones, around 83% being singletons. The sequencing input was peripheral blood. The receptors were gathered from a human donor in a cohort sampled during active COVID-19.

The rearrangement joins TRBV4-1 to TRBJ1-4, with a possible D match to TRBD1 (6 bases). There are 16 residues in the CDR3. V was shortened by 4 bases and J by 4 bases, with 16 bases between the two germline ends. CDR1 is MGHRA, CDR2 YSYEKL, per germline. CDR3: CASSRGQGSSNEKLFF. The CDR3 region has the DNA TGCGCCAGCAGCCGAGGGCAGGGGAGTAGTAATGAAAAACTGTTTTTT.

About this clone itself: Compared with germline, one end of the junction differs, possibly owing to a read error. This sequence joins TRBV19 and TRBJ1-4; D not resolved. The CDR3 spans 14 residues. In germline, CDR1 is LNHDA, CDR2 SQIVND (reference sequence). CDR3 sequence: CASSLEALNEKLFF. DNA of the CDR3: TGTGCCAGTAGTCTAGAGGCCCTTAATGAAAAACTGTTTTTT.

This CDR3 is CASSLGLLWEQFF. The CDR3 region has the DNA TGCGCCAGCAGCTTGGGTCTACTCTGGGAGCAGTTCTTC. This chain connects TRBV5-1 to TRBJ2-1; D ambiguous. Germline CDR1 is SGHRS and CDR2 is YFSETQ. Trimming took 0 bases from V and 10 from J, leaving 11 bases between them. This CDR3 has 13 residues.

The V gene is TRBV5-1, the J gene TRBJ1-3, with a weak D call TRBD1 (6 bases). The germline CDR1 and CDR2 sequences are SGHRS and YFSETQ. The CDR3 has 15 amino acids. V was clipped by 3 bases and J by 0 bases, with 10 bases between them. CDR3 amino acids: CASSSTGSSGNTIYF. The CDR3 DNA is TGCGCCAGCAGCTCGACAGGAAGCTCTGGAAACACCATATATTTT.

The chain joins TRBV7-2 to TRBJ2-5; a weak D match, TRBD2 (6 bases). Germline V gene data show CDR1 as SGHTA and CDR2 as FQGNSA. The CDR3 runs to 14 residues. V was clipped by 6 bases and J by 3 bases, with 14 bases between them. In DNA, the CDR3 is TGTGCCAGCAGGCCGGGACTTTATAAAGAGACCCAGTACTTC. This gives the protein CASRPGLYKETQYF.

V gene TRBV19 combines with J gene TRBJ2-2; TRBD1 agrees at 7 bases. Germline V gene data show CDR1 as LNHDA and CDR2 as SQIVND (reference sequence). With 7 bases clipped from V and 0 bases from J, the junction kept 5 bases outside the gene matches. The CDR3 covers 15 residues. CDR3 protein: CASNAGTANTGELFF. CDR3 nucleotides: TGTGCCAGTAATGCCGGGACAGCGAACACCGGGGAGCTGTTTTTT. The full variable domain, in which reference TRBV19 and TRBJ2-2 provide the parts outside the CDR3, is DGGITQSPKYLFRKEGQNVTLSCEQNLNHDAMYWYRQDPGQGLRLIYYSQIVNDFQKGDIAEGYSVSREKKESFPLTVTSAQKNPTAFYLCASNAGTANTGELFFGEGSRLTVL.

This clone was seen only once. The rearrangement links TRBV6-5 to TRBJ1-1, with TRBD1 matching 8 bases. The J segment lost 4 bases and the V segment lost 0 bases, leaving 4 bases of the junction unmatched. This CDR3 contains 15 residues. Germline CDR1 and CDR2: MNHEY and SVGAGI. In DNA, the CDR3 is TGTGCCAGCAGTTACTCGCAGGGGGCGCGCACTGAAGCTTTCTTT. It yields the protein CASSYSQGARTEAFF.

About this clone itself: The sample contains more than one DNA sequence encoding this CDR3. The V and J genes are TRBV9 and TRBJ2-7, with unresolved D. V shed 1 base and J shed 3 bases, with 8 bases lying between them. Germline loops: CDR1 SGDLS, CDR2 YYNGEE. CDR3 length: 13 amino acids. The CDR3 nucleotides read TGTGCCAGCAGCGTAAACTCCGGCTACGAGCAGTACTTC. It is translated as CASSVNSGYEQYF.

The chain carries TRBV13 and TRBJ2-7; 10 bases align to TRBD1. With 5 bases clipped from V and 5 bases from J, the junction kept 6 bases outside the gene matches. The length of the CDR3 is 14 residues. Germline V lookup: CDR1 PRHDT, CDR2 FYEKMQ (reference sequence). This CDR3 is CASSPWDRGNEQYF. The CDR3 coding sequence is TGTGCCAGCAGCCCGTGGGACAGGGGAAACGAGCAGTACTTC.

The chain combines TRBV6-9 with TRBJ1-5; D remains unclear. Germline V gene sequence: CDR1 MNHGY, CDR2 SVAAGI. V lost 2 bases, J lost 6 bases, and 8 bases lay in between. The CDR3 totals 13 residues. The DNA for the CDR3 is TGTGCCAGCAGTTATCCCCGGTCTCAGCCCCAGCATTTT. This gives the protein CASSYPRSQPQHF.

This chain uses TRBV11-3 with TRBJ2-1; 7 positions match TRBD2. The CDR3 covers 19 residues. The germline gives CDR1 SGHNT, CDR2 YENEEA. J lost 4 bases, V lost 0 bases, and 15 bases had no gene match. The CDR3 region has the DNA TGTGCCAGCAGCTTAGAGGGAAATATACCGGGCGGGAGTTACAATGAGCAGTTCTTC. It codes for CASSLEGNIPGGSYNEQFF.

CDR3 in DNA: TGTGCCAGCAGCTTAACAAGCGATTATGAGCAGTTCTTC. Translating gives CASSLTSDYEQFF. The V and J genes are TRBV11-2 and TRBJ2-1; D unresolved. With 2 bases removed from V and 8 bases from J, the gap between germline ends came to 10 bases. Germline V lookup: CDR1 SGHAT, CDR2 FQNNGV. The CDR3 extends over 13 amino acids.

This sequence joins TRBV19 and TRBJ1-5; 9 nucleotides line up with TRBD1. The CDR3 spans 15 residues. Per germline, CDR1 LNHDA and CDR2 SQIVND (reference sequence). V gave up 7 bases and J gave up 5 bases; unmatched junction bases: 9. CDR3 residues: CASIPGQGYHQPQHF. CDR3 sequence (DNA): TGTGCCAGTATTCCGGGACAGGGTTATCATCAGCCCCAGCATTTT.

The chain is built from TRBV19 and TRBJ2-2; TRBD1 matches at 7 bases. This CDR3 is built from 15 residues. Germline loops: CDR1 LNHDA, CDR2 SQIVND (reference sequence). Trimming removed 6 bases from V and 3 bases from J; junction bases left unmatched: 7. The CDR3: CASRPGTVDTGELFF. Written as DNA, the CDR3 is TGTGCCAGTAGGCCCGGGACAGTGGACACCGGGGAGCTGTTTTTT.

The gene calls are TRBV18 and TRBJ1-6; D is perhaps TRBD1 (6 bases). From germline, CDR1 is KGHSH and CDR2 LQKENI. Trimming pared 4 bases from V and 7 bases from J, leaving 20 bases between. The CDR3 runs to 17 residues. The CDR3 nucleotides are TGTGCCAGCTCACTAATAGGGAACAGGGAATCGAATTCACCCCTCCACTTT. This gives the protein CASSLIGNRESNSPLHF. The full variable domain, completed using reference TRBV18 and TRBJ1-6, is NAGVMQNPRHLVRRRGQEARLRCSPMKGHSHVYWYRQLPEEGLKFMVYLQKENIIDESGMPKERFSAEFPKEGPSILRIQQVVRGDSAAYFCASSLIGNRESNSPLHFGNGTRLTVT.

This chain joins TRBV28 and TRBJ1-5; D gene unclear. Trimming removed 2 bases from V and 4 bases from J, with 9 bases in between. Germline CDR1 is MDHEN and CDR2 is SYDVKM. The CDR3 has 14 residues. CDR3 in amino acids: CASSLMGVNQPQHF. The CDR3, as DNA: TGTGCCAGCAGTTTAATGGGAGTGAATCAGCCCCAGCATTTT.

This chain connects TRBV5-1 to TRBJ2-4; TRBD1 matches 10 bases. The CDR3 has 15 residues. The V segment lost 5 bases and the J segment 7 bases; nucleotides outside the gene matches: 9. Germline CDR1 SGHRS, CDR2 YFSETQ. The CDR3 loop reads CASSPTPGQGNIQYF. Here the CDR3 DNA reads TGCGCCAGCAGTCCCACTCCGGGACAGGGGAACATTCAGTACTTC.

This chain links TRBV27 with TRBJ1-1, with 8 bases aligning to TRBD1. The V and J ends lost 4 bases and 6 bases, in that order; junction bases with no gene match: 13. The CDR3 sequence is 16 residues long. The V gene's germline CDR1 is MNHEY and CDR2 SMNVEV (reference sequence). In DNA form, the CDR3 reads TGTGCCAGCAGTTCATACCGGGCAGGGGGCTTGGCTGAAGCTTTCTTT. It translates to CASSSYRAGGLAEAFF.

This clone showed up just a few times. This CDR3 reads CATSIVAGNEQFF. For the CDR3, the DNA is TGTGCCACCTCAATAGTAGCGGGAAATGAGCAGTTCTTC. This chain connects TRBV10-3 to TRBJ2-1, with 8 positions matching TRBD2. CDR3 length: 13 amino acids. Per the germline V gene, CDR1 is ENHRY and CDR2 is SYGVKD. V shed 10 bases and J 7 bases; nucleotides not matched to a gene: 9.

The gene calls are TRBV24-1 and TRBJ2-1, with 12 bases aligning to TRBD2. CDR1 and CDR2 (germline): KGHDR, SFDVKD. The V and J ends lost 3 bases and 3 bases, in that order; junction bases with no gene match: 8. The CDR3 spans 18 residues. The CDR3 DNA reads TGTGCCACCAGTGATCCCGATCTAGCGGGAGGGGTCTACAATGAGCAGTTCTTC. Translated: CATSDPDLAGGVYNEQFF.

V gene TRBV28 combines with J gene TRBJ2-3; the D gene is possibly TRBD1 (5 bases). CDR1 is MDHEN and CDR2 is SYDVKM in the germline V gene. V lost 10 bases and J 2 bases, leaving 16 bases between the germline ends. This CDR3 spans 14 amino acids. CDR3 sequence (DNA): TGTGCCACCGCAGGGTCGGGTTCCACAGATACGCAGTATTTT. This sequence encodes CATAGSGSTDTQYF.

The rearrangement links TRBV6-2 or TRBV6-3 to TRBJ2-1, with 7 nucleotides matching TRBD1. The CDR3 contains 18 residues. The V gene end was trimmed by 6 bases and the J gene end by 1 base; junction bases not matched to a gene: 15. Germline CDR1 and CDR2: MNHEY and SVGEGT. The CDR3 DNA is TGTGCCAGCAGCCAAAGGACAGGTCAAGGGCGGTCCTACAATGAGCAGTTCTTC. It yields the protein CASSQRTGQGRSYNEQFF.

The CDR3 nucleotides are TGCGCCAGCAGCTTCTCCCGGACTAGCGGATCCCAAGCCCACGAGCAGTACTTC. It codes for CASSFSRTSGSQAHEQYF. The chain is built from TRBV5-1 and TRBJ2-7; 10 bases fit TRBD2. Trimming removed 2 bases from V and 5 bases from J; junction bases left unmatched: 16. The V gene's germline CDR1 is SGHRS and CDR2 YFSETQ. There are 18 residues in the CDR3.

The chain employs TRBV5-1 and TRBJ1-3, with 8 nucleotides matching TRBD1. V gave up 6 bases and J gave up 3 bases; unmatched junction bases: 5. The CDR3 has 14 amino acids. CDR1 SGHRS and CDR2 YFSETQ come from the germline V gene. The CDR3 sequence is CASNGQGNGNTIYF. CDR3 nucleotide sequence: TGCGCCAGCAATGGACAGGGAAATGGAAACACCATATATTTT.

The chain carries TRBV6-6 and TRBJ2-7; D gene unclear. The CDR3 has 12 amino acids. The germline V gene has CDR1 MNHNY and CDR2 SVGAGI (reference sequence). V lost 7 bases to trimming and J lost 5 bases, with 12 bases between them. CDR3 DNA sequence: TGTGCCAGCACCCAAACGGGTAACGAGCAGTACTTC. Translating it yields CASTQTGNEQYF.

The chain couples TRBV7-9 to TRBJ2-5; D is uncertain. Looked up from germline, CDR1 is SEHNR and CDR2 is FQNEAQ (reference sequence). The length of the CDR3 is 14 residues. Trimming removed 5 bases from V and 2 bases from J, with 12 bases in between. CDR3 sequence reads: CASSPGSAQETQYF. In DNA form, the CDR3 reads TGTGCCAGCAGCCCAGGATCGGCGCAAGAGACCCAGTACTTC.

The V and J genes are TRBV9 and TRBJ2-1, with 7 bases aligning to TRBD2. The CDR3 is 14 amino acids. Trimming removed 2 bases from V and 6 bases from J; junction bases left unmatched: 5. Germline CDR1 is SGDLS and CDR2 is YYNGEE. The CDR3 coding sequence is TGTGCCAGCAGCGTTGGTGGGAGGGGCAATGAGCAGTTCTTC. It translates to CASSVGGRGNEQFF.